The T cell receptor beta chain described here comes from a study of vaccination effects on CD4 cells after COVID-19. In the study overall: Antigen-specific CD4+ T cell clonotypes were called by their expansion after viral peptide-pool culture in ViraFEST. Post-vaccine specimens were collected at a median of 72 days following the second dose.

V lost 4 bases, J lost 5 bases, and 15 bases stayed unmatched. Germline V gene lookup returns CDR1 SGHTS and CDR2 YDEGEE. CDR3 size: 19 residues. As to this clone: Its antigen is still unknown.

Researchers isolated CD4+ T cells once approximately 10 days of culture had elapsed. This person caught SARS-CoV-2 sometime from March to December 2020, and PCR testing confirmed the infection. Vaccine administered to participants consisted of two doses of either BNT162b2 or mRNA-1273. Researchers swapped half the medium for IL-2 medium on both days 3 and 7. Libraries were prepared by immunoSEQ multiplex PCR; TCRdb keeps only in-frame clonotypes and omits some of them. Of some 31,000 clones in the sample, approximately 81% were seen once. The chain is built from TRBV5-8 and TRBJ1-6, with TRBD1 matching over 10 bases. The receptor was isolated from a human donor who had a prior SARS-CoV-2 infection. The specimen was CD4+ T cells from PBMCs cultured without peptide, collected after COVID-19 vaccination. This CDR3 is CASSPQRPGQGRNNSPLHF. The CDR3 DNA reads as TGTGCCAGCAGCCCCCAACGACCGGGACAGGGGAGGAATAATTCACCCCTCCACTTT.